These 21 T cell receptor beta chains were all obtained from the same sample, sequenced in a study of blood T cell repertoires in COVID-19. Only in-frame clones appear in the TCRdb table, and some are missing; sequencing was by immunoSEQ multiplex PCR. The sample records 300,000 or so clones, about nine tenths being singletons. Input material: peripheral blood. Source of these receptors: a man in his fifties with active or convalescent COVID-19.

The chain recombines TRBV5-4 with TRBJ1-2, with D uncertain. This CDR3 contains 13 residues. Germline CDR1 and CDR2: SGHNT and YYREEE (reference sequence). With 4 bases removed from V and 0 bases from J, the gap between germline ends came to 7 bases. CDR3 residues: CASSPSSNYGYTF. The CDR3 DNA reads as TGTGCCAGCAGCCCCAGTTCTAACTATGGCTACACCTTC.

This clone was counted a single time. The rearrangement uses TRBV10-2 and TRBJ2-4; 8 bases are a match to TRBD1. Losses at the gene ends were 1 base for V and 0 bases for J; bases not matched to a gene: 2. The CDR3 runs to 16 residues. Germline CDR1 and CDR2: WSHSY and SAAADI. For the CDR3, the DNA is TGCGCCAGCAGTGAGTGGACAGGGATAGCCAAAAACATTCAGTACTTC. Its protein is CASSEWTGIAKNIQYF.

This clone was observed once. This sequence joins TRBV2 and TRBJ1-1; D ambiguous. Germline V gives CDR1 SNHLY, CDR2 FYNNEI. V dropped 5 bases and J dropped 0 bases, with 13 bases sitting between them. The CDR3 sequence is 15 residues long. The CDR3 DNA reads as TGTGCCAGCAGTCTTCAAATACTCATGAACACTGAAGCTTTCTTT. Translated, it gives CASSLQILMNTEAFF.

This clone was counted between two and nine times. The rearrangement uses TRBV9 and TRBJ2-2; 14 nucleotides agree with TRBD2. This CDR3 is built from 18 residues. With V trimmed by 4 bases and J by 5 bases, 10 bases remained unmatched. CDR1 and CDR2 (germline): SGDLS, YYNGEE. DNA for the CDR3: TGTGCCAGCAGCTTAGGACTAGCGGGAGGCGCCGGAACCGGGGAGCTGTTTTTT. It specifies CASSLGLAGGAGTGELFF.

The rearrangement links TRBV5-8 to TRBJ2-5; 13 bases align to TRBD2. Germline assignment: CDR1 SGHTS and CDR2 YDEGEE. The V gene end was trimmed by 3 bases and the J gene end by 2 bases; junction bases not matched to a gene: 4. The CDR3 has 16 amino acids. In DNA form, the CDR3 reads TGTGCCAGCAGCTCATGGACTAGCGGGGGACAAGAGACCCAGTACTTC. It specifies CASSSWTSGGQETQYF.

V and J are TRBV19 and TRBJ1-5, with D possibly being TRBD1 (5 bases). Trimming left V 8 bases short and J 4 bases short, with 18 bases between. The CDR3 is 15 amino acids. Germline values: CDR1 LNHDA, CDR2 SQIVND (reference sequence). This CDR3 is CASGRGQTSNQPQHF. CDR3 in DNA: TGTGCCAGTGGTAGGGGCCAGACTAGTAATCAGCCCCAGCATTTT. Based on the CDR3 plus reference TRBV19 and TRBJ1-5, the full variable domain is DGGITQSPKYLFRKEGQNVTLSCEQNLNHDAMYWYRQDPGQGLRLIYYSQIVNDFQKGDIAEGYSVSREKKESFPLTVTSAQKNPTAFYLCASGRGQTSNQPQHFGDGTRLSIL.

The gene calls are TRBV14 and TRBJ2-7; 9 bases line up with TRBD2. V gave up 5 bases and J gave up 0 bases; unmatched junction bases: 5. Germline V gene sequence: CDR1 SGHDN, CDR2 FVKESK. This CDR3 has 15 residues. The CDR3 nucleotides read TGTGCCAGCAGCTATGGGACTAGCAACTCCTACGAGCAGTACTTC. This gives the protein CASSYGTSNSYEQYF.

The rearrangement joins TRBV18 to TRBJ1-1; D uncertain. V shed 3 bases and J shed 0 bases, with 5 bases lying between them. This CDR3 has 13 residues. CDR1 and CDR2 (germline): KGHSH, LQKENI. CDR3 loop: CASSPELNTEAFF. CDR3 nucleotides: TGTGCCAGCTCACCGGAGCTGAACACTGAAGCTTTCTTT.

The CDR3 loop is CASSPMEGNYGYTF. DNA of the CDR3: TGTGCCAGCTCCCCAATGGAGGGTAACTATGGCTACACCTTC. The chain has TRBV18 and TRBJ1-2; D ambiguous. Between the trimmed V and J ends, which lost 6 bases and 1 base, there was a span of 12 bases. The CDR3 spans 14 residues. The germline V gene encodes CDR1 KGHSH and CDR2 LQKENI.

The chain links TRBV25-1 to TRBJ2-3; weak D call: TRBD1 (6 bases). From germline, CDR1 is MGHDK and CDR2 SYGVNS. V was pared by 2 bases and J by 2 bases, with 8 bases between. The CDR3 length is 14 residues. The CDR3 region is CASSETGTTDTQYF. CDR3 DNA sequence: TGTGCCAGCAGTGAAACAGGGACCACAGATACGCAGTATTTT.

This chain links TRBV4-3 with TRBJ1-2, with 7 bases matching TRBD1. V gave up 4 bases and J gave up 8 bases; unmatched junction bases: 13. The CDR3 has 15 amino acids. In germline, CDR1 is LGHNA, CDR2 YSLEER. The CDR3 region is CASSPQTGISNGYTF. DNA for the CDR3: TGCGCCAGCAGCCCCCAGACAGGGATATCTAACGGCTACACCTTC.

The rearrangement links TRBV7-3 to TRBJ1-2; possibly TRBD1 for D (5 bases). The V end lost 4 bases, the J end lost 6 bases, and 15 bases lay between the germline ends. The germline gives CDR1 SGHTA, CDR2 FQGTGA. CDR3 length: 14 residues. Written as DNA, the CDR3 is TGTGCCAGCAGCTGGGGTTCAGGGTCAGATGGCTACACCTTC. It yields the protein CASSWGSGSDGYTF.

The rearrangement links TRBV6-5 to TRBJ1-1; no firm D call. Trimming pared 1 base from V and 7 bases from J, leaving 4 bases between. The CDR3 contains 11 residues. Looked up from germline, CDR1 is MNHEY and CDR2 is SVGAGI. The CDR3 loop is CASSYFIEAFF. The CDR3 nucleotides read TGTGCCAGCAGTTACTTCATTGAAGCTTTCTTT.

The J gene is TRBJ2-2, the V gene TRBV7-6; 8 bases agree with TRBD2. Losses at the gene ends were 2 bases for V and 5 bases for J; bases not matched to a gene: 4. Germline V gives CDR1 SGHVS, CDR2 FNYEAQ. CDR3 length equals 15 residues. The CDR3 bases are TGTGCCAGCAGCTTATCTAGCGGGCTTACCGGGGAGCTGTTTTTT. Its protein product is CASSLSSGLTGELFF.

This rearrangement joins TRBV10-3 to TRBJ2-6; maybe TRBD1 (5 bases). V lost 6 bases, J lost 0 bases, and 21 bases lay in between. Germline CDR1 reads ENHRY; CDR2 reads SYGVKD. The CDR3 is 19 residues long. The CDR3 loop reads CAIRDTTVGVDSGANVLTF. CDR3 nucleotide sequence: TGTGCCATCAGGGACACGACAGTAGGAGTAGACTCTGGGGCCAACGTCCTGACTTTC.

The chain uses TRBV6-2 or TRBV6-3 and TRBJ1-6; D not resolved. The germline V gene encodes CDR1 MNHEY and CDR2 SVGEGT. The V gene lost 0 bases and the J gene lost 9 bases, with 12 bases spanning the gap. The CDR3 totals 15 residues. CDR3 DNA: TGTGCCAGCAGTTACTCGAAATTCGCCGGTTCACCCCTCCACTTT. This gives the protein CASSYSKFAGSPLHF.

The genes are TRBV6-5 and TRBJ1-2; 7 nucleotides align to TRBD1. Germline loops: CDR1 MNHEY, CDR2 SVGAGI. The V and J ends lost 7 bases and 3 bases, in that order; junction bases with no gene match: 8. The CDR3 extends over 14 amino acids. In DNA, the CDR3 is TGTGCCAGCACCCACTTAGACAGGGACTATGGCTACACCTTC. This sequence encodes CASTHLDRDYGYTF.

The chain links TRBV18 to TRBJ1-3; no firm D call. CDR1 and CDR2 (germline): KGHSH, LQKENI. The germline V and J ends were trimmed by 1 base and 8 bases, with 24 bases remaining between them. The CDR3 contains 18 residues. The CDR3 nucleotides are TGTGCCAGCTCACCACGAACGGCCATTGGGATAATCGGGGACACCATATATTTT. Encoded protein: CASSPRTAIGIIGDTIYF. Drawing the rest from reference TRBV18 and TRBJ1-3, the complete variable domain is NAGVMQNPRHLVRRRGQEARLRCSPMKGHSHVYWYRQLPEEGLKFMVYLQKENIIDESGMPKERFSAEFPKEGPSILRIQQVVRGDSAAYFCASSPRTAIGIIGDTIYFGEGSWLTVV.

This rearrangement joins TRBV18 to TRBJ1-4; tentative D call: TRBD1 (6 bases). The germline V gene encodes CDR1 KGHSH and CDR2 LQKENI. The V gene lost 5 bases and the J gene lost 0 bases, with 10 bases spanning the gap. This CDR3 comprises 15 residues. Here the CDR3 reads CASSWRQATNEKLFF. Here the CDR3 DNA reads TGTGCCAGCTCATGGCGACAGGCAACTAATGAAAAACTGTTTTTT.

The table lists this clone with a few counts. The chain carries TRBV5-4 and TRBJ1-2, with TRBD1 matching over 8 bases. The CDR3 is made up of 15 amino acids. Germline values: CDR1 SGHNT, CDR2 YYREEE (reference sequence). The V gene end was trimmed by 3 bases and the J gene end by 3 bases; junction bases not matched to a gene: 7. The CDR3 sequence: CASSSAGGKDYGYTF. The DNA of the CDR3 is TGTGCCAGCAGCTCGGCAGGGGGCAAGGACTATGGCTACACCTTC.

The chain couples TRBV15 to TRBJ1-4; D may be TRBD1 (5 bases). The CDR3 has 16 residues. The V and J ends lost 0 bases and 5 bases respectively, with 13 bases between them. Germline V gene lookup returns CDR1 LNHNV and CDR2 YYDKDF (reference sequence). This chain's CDR3 is CATSRDRRGPNEKLFF. The CDR3 nucleotides read TGTGCCACCAGCAGAGATAGAAGGGGCCCAAATGAAAAACTGTTTTTT.